This TCR beta chain derives from a study of blood T cell repertoires in COVID-19. Across about 22 US areas, participants ranged in age from roughly 18 to 95 years. V lost 5 bases to trimming and J lost 3 bases, with 13 bases between them. CDR3 length: 14 residues. Germline loops: CDR1 SEHNR, CDR2 FQNEAQ (reference sequence). This table comes from immunoSEQ multiplex PCR, and its TCRdb copy is limited to in-frame clones, with some not included. The sample consists of about 250,000 clones, about 89% of them appearing once. The V gene is TRBV7-9, the J gene TRBJ1-1; no clear D. This clonotype was obtained from a man aged 40-55 years who had recovered from COVID-19. Specimen: PBMCs or T cells enriched from blood (not recorded which). The CDR3 here is CASSPPTAYTEAFF. The CDR3 DNA follows: TGTGCCAGCAGCCCCCCGACTGCTTACACTGAAGCTTTCTTT.